This T cell receptor beta chain was identified in a study of cytomegalovirus exposure and HLA in healthy donors. The primer mix had 60 Vbeta and 13 Jbeta primers. TCRdb's copy holds only in-frame clones and misses some; the assay was immunoSEQ multiplex PCR. The sample consists of 150,000 to 200,000 clones, over 70% of them appearing once. Germline trimming cut 5 bases from V and 9 bases from J; bases unmatched to any gene: 9. Looked up from germline, CDR1 is PRHDT and CDR2 is FYEKMQ (reference sequence). This CDR3 contains 16 residues. Specimen: PBMCs. The V and J genes are TRBV13 and TRBJ1-6; 11 nucleotides line up with TRBD1. The origin of this receptor is a woman under 40 in good health and CMV-seronegative. The DNA for the CDR3 is TGTGCCAGCAGCAACCGGGACAGGGGGATCGTTTCACCCCTCCACTTT. Translated, it gives CASSNRDRGIVSPLHF.